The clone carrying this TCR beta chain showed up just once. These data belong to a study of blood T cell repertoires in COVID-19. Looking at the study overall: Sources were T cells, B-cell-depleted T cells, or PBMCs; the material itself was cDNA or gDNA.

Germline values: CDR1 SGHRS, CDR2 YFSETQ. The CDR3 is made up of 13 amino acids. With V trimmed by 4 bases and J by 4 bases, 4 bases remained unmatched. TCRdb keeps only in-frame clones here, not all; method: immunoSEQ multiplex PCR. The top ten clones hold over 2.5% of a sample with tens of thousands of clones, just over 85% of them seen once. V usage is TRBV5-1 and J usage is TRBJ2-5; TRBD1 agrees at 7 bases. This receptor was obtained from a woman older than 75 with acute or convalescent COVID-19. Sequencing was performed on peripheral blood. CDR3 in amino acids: CASSLDRAETQYF. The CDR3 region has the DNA TGCGCCAGCAGCCTAGACAGGGCAGAGACCCAGTACTTC.